The T cell receptor (beta chain) under discussion was sequenced for a study of blood T cell repertoires in COVID-19. Study-wide background: Researchers got acute and convalescent COVID-19 samples from the United States, Italy and Spain. T cells, B-cell-depleted T cells, or PBMCs provided the cDNA or gDNA that served as material.

Germline CDR1 reads MGHRA; CDR2 reads YSYEKL. The CDR3 has 16 amino acids. Trimming took 2 bases from V and 6 from J; bases not matched to a gene: 9. Authors' data handling: Nucleated cell counts were estimated from reference gene primer amplification. TCRdb keeps only in-frame clones here, not all; method: immunoSEQ multiplex PCR. V, J and clone size are taken as reported in that table, and D and trimming were inferred from the DNA itself. This sample carries tens of thousands of clones, 70% to 90% of them seen once, and the ten largest clones take around 13%. This clone was found once. The gene calls are TRBV4-1 and TRBJ2-4; 8 nucleotides agree with TRBD1. Sequences were obtained from peripheral blood. This TCR came from a man in his sixties or seventies with active COVID-19. For the CDR3, the DNA is TGCGCCAGCAGCCAACCGATGACAGGGGCTGGAAACATTCAGTACTTC. Protein: CASSQPMTGAGNIQYF.